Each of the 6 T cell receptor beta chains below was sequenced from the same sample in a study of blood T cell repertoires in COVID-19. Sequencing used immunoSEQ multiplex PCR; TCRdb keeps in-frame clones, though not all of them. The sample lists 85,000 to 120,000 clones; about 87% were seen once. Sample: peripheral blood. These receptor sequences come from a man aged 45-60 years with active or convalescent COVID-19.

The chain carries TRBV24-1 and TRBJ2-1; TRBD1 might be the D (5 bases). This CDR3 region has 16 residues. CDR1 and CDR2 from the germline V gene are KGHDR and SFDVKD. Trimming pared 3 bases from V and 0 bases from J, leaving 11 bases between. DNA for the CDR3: TGTGCCACCAGTGATCCCCGCAGGGACTCCTACAATGAGCAGTTCTTC. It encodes CATSDPRRDSYNEQFF.

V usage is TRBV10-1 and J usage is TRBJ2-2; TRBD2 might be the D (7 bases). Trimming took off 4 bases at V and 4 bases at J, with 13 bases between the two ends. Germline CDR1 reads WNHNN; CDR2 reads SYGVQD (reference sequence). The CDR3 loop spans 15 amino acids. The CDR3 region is CASSVGGQGTGELFF. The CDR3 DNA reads TGCGCCAGCAGTGTCGGGGGGCAAGGCACCGGGGAGCTGTTTTTT.

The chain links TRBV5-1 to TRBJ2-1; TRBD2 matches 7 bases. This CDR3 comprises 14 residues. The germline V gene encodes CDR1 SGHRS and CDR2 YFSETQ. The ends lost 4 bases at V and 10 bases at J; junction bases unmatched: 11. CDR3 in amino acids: CASSREVPLREQFF. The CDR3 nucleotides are TGCGCCAGCAGCCGGGAGGTCCCATTGAGGGAGCAGTTCTTC.

As DNA, the CDR3 is TGTGCCAGCGGATATAGGGGCGCTGGGGCCAACGTCCTGACTTTC. It yields the protein CASGYRGAGANVLTF. V gene TRBV7-2 combines with J gene TRBJ2-6; maybe TRBD1 (5 bases). V dropped 8 bases and J dropped 2 bases, with 13 bases sitting between them. Germline V gene sequence: CDR1 SGHTA, CDR2 FQGNSA. CDR3 length equals 15 residues.

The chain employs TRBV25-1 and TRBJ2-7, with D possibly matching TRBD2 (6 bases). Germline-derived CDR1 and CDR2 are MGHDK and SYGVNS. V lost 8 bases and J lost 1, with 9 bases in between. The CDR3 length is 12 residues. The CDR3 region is CASGTASYEQYF. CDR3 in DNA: TGTGCCAGCGGGACTGCGTCCTACGAGCAGTACTTC.

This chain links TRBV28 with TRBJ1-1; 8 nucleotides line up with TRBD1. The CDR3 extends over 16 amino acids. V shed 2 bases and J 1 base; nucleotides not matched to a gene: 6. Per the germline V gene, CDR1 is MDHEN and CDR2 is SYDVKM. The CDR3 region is CASSLGPGQGNTEAFF. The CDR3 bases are TGTGCCAGCAGTTTAGGTCCAGGACAGGGGAACACTGAAGCTTTCTTT. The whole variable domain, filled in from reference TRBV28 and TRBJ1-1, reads DVKVTQSSRYLVKRTGEKVFLECVQDMDHENMFWYRQDPGLGLRLIYFSYDVKMKEKGDIPEGYSVSREKKERFSLILESASTNQTSMYLCASSLGPGQGNTEAFFGQGTRLTVV.